This T cell receptor beta chain was obtained from a study of control samples from healthy donors and cancer patients. This table comes from immunoSEQ multiplex PCR, and its TCRdb copy is limited to in-frame clones, with some not included. The sample holds roughly 52,000 clones, 85% to 95% seen once. Sequenced input: blood. The receptor's source is a man under 40 in good health.

The DNA for the CDR3 is TGCGCCAGCAGCTTGGCCGGGGGAGGTATTAGCACCTACGAGCAGTACTTC. Translated: CASSLAGGGISTYEQYF. This sequence joins TRBV5-1 and TRBJ2-7; TRBD2 is a possible D gene (6 bases). CDR1 and CDR2 (germline): SGHRS, YFSETQ. Trimming stripped 0 bases from V and 2 bases from J, with 18 bases between. CDR3 length: 17 amino acids. The full variable domain, completed using reference TRBV5-1 and TRBJ2-7, is KAGVTQTPRYLIKTRGQQVTLSCSPISGHRSVSWYQQTPGQGLQFLFEYFSETQRNKGNFPGRFSGRQFSNSRSEMNVSTLELGDSALYLCASSLAGGGISTYEQYFGPGTRLTVT.